Sequencing of this T cell receptor (beta chain) was carried out in a study of cytomegalovirus exposure and HLA in healthy donors. The study ran its PCR with 60 Vbeta and 13 Jbeta primers. Clones were sequenced by immunoSEQ multiplex PCR, and TCRdb holds only the in-frame ones, with some missing. Among about 160,000 clones listed, roughly 80% were seen once. The CDR3 runs to 15 residues. Germline CDR1 PRHDT, CDR2 FYEKMQ (reference sequence). Material for sequencing was PBMCs. The chain joins TRBV13 to TRBJ2-5, with 11 bases matching TRBD1. The last part of the DNA fits TRBJ2-7 better; the J call may be wrong. The source is a female donor in good health and CMV-seronegative. CDR3 protein: CASSPGQGAIYEQYF. The CDR3 nucleotides read TGTGCCAGCAGCCCCGGACAGGGGGCAATTTACGAGCAGTACTTC.